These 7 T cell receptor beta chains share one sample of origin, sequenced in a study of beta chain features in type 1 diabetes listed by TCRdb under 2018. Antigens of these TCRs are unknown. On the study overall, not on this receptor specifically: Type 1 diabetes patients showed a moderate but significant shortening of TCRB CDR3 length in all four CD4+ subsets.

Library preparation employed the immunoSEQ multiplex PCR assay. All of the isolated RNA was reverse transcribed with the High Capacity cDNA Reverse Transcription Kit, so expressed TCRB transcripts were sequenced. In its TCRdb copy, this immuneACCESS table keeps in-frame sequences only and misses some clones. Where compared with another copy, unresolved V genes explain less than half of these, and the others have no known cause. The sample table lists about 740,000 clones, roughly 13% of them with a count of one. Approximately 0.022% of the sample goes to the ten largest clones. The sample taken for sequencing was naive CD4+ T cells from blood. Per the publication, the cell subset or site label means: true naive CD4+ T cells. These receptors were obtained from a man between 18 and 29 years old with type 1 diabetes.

In DNA form, the CDR3 reads TGTGCCAGTAGTAAGGTCTCCTCTGGAAACACCATATATTTT. It specifies CASSKVSSGNTIYF. The rearrangement uses TRBV19 and TRBJ1-3; D remains ambiguous. This CDR3 has 14 amino acids. Germline CDR1 is LNHDA and CDR2 is SQIVND (reference sequence). V lost 4 bases and J 0 bases, leaving 7 bases between the germline ends.

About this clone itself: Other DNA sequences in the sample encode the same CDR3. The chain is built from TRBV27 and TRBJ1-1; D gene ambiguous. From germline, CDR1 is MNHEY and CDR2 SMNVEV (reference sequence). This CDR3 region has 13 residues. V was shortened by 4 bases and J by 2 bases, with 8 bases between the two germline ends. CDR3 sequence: CASSSQANTEAFF. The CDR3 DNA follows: TGTGCCAGCAGTTCACAAGCAAACACTGAAGCTTTCTTT.

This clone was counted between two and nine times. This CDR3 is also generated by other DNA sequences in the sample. The chain's CDR3 is CASSPSGELFF. As DNA, the CDR3 is TGTGCCAGCAGCCCCTCTGGGGAGCTGTTTTTT. V usage is TRBV7-9 and J usage is TRBJ2-2; D not resolved. V dropped 5 bases and J dropped 8 bases, with 6 bases sitting between them. There are 11 residues in the CDR3. Germline assignment: CDR1 SEHNR and CDR2 FQNEAQ (reference sequence).

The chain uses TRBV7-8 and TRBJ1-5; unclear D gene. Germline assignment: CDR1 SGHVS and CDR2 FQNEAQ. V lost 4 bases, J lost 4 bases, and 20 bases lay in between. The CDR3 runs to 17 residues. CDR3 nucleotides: TGTGCCAGCAGCTCGGCGGGAGCGATCTACTGGAATCAGCCCCAGCATTTT. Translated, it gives CASSSAGAIYWNQPQHF.

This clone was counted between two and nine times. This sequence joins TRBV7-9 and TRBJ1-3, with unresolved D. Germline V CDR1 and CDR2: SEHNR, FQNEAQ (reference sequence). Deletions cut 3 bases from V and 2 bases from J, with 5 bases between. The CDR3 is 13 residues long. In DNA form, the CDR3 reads TGTGCCAGCAGCTTGGGGACTGGAAACACCATATATTTT. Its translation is CASSLGTGNTIYF.

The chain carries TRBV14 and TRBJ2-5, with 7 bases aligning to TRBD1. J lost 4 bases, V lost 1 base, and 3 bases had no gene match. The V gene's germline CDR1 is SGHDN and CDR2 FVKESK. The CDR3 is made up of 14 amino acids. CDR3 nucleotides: TGTGCCAGCAGCCAAGGTAGACAGGGAGAGACCCAGTACTTC. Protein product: CASSQGRQGETQYF. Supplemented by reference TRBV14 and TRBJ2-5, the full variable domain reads EAGVTQFPSHSVIEKGQTVTLRCDPISGHDNLYWYRRVMGKEIKFLLHFVKESKQDESGMPNNRFLAERTGGTYSTLKVQPAELEDSGVYFCASSQGRQGETQYFGPGTRLLVL.

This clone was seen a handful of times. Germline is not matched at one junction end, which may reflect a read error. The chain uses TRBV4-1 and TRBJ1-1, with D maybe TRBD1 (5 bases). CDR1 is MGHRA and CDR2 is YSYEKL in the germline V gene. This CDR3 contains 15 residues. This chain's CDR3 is CASSQREEDNGWGLF. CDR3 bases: TGCGCCAGCAGCCAAAGAGAGGAGGACAACGGCTGGGGGTTATTT.